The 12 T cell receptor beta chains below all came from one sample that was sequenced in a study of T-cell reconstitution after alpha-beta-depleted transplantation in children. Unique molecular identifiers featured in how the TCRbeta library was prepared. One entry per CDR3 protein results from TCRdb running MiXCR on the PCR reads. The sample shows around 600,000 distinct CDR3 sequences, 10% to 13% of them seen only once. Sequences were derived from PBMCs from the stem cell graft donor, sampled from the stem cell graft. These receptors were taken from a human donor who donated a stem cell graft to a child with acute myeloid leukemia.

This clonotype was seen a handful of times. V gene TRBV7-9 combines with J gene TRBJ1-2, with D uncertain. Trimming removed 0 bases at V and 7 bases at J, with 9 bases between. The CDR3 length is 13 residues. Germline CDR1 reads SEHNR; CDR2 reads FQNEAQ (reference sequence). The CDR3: CASSLAEGGGYTF. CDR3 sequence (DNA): TGTGCCAGCAGCTTAGCGGAGGGCGGTGGCTACACCTTC.

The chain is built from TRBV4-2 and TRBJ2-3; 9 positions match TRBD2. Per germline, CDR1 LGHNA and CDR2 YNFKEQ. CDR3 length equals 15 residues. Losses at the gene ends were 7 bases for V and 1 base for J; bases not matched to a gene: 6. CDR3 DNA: TGTGCCAGCATGCGGACTAGCGACGGCACAGATACGCAGTATTTT. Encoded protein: CASMRTSDGTDTQYF.

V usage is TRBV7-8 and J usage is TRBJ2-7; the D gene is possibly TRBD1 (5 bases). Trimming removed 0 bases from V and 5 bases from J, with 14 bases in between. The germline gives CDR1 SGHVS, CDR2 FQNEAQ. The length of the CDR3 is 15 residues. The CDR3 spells CASSLAVGLGDEQYF. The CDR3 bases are TGTGCCAGCAGCTTAGCGGTGGGGCTGGGTGACGAGCAGTACTTC.

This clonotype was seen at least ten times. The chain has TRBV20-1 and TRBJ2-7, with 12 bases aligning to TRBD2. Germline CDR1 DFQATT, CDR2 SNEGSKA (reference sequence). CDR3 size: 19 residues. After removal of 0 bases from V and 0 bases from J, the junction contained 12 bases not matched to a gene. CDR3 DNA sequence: TGCAGTGCTAGAGATTGGCTAGCGGGAGGGCCAGAGAGCTCCTACGAGCAGTACTTC. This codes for CSARDWLAGGPESSYEQYF.

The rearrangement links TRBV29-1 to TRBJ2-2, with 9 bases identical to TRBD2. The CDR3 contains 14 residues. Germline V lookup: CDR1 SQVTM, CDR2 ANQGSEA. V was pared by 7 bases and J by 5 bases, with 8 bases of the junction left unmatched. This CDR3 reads CSAFSGSVTGELFF. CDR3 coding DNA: TGCAGCGCCTTTAGCGGGAGTGTGACCGGGGAGCTGTTTTTT.

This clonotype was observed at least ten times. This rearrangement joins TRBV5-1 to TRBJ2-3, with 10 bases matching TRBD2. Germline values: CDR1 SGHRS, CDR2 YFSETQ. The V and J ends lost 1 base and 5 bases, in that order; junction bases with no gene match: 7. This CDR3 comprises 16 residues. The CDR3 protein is CASSLNLAGVGDTQYF. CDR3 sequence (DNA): TGCGCCAGCAGCTTGAACCTAGCGGGAGTGGGAGATACGCAGTATTTT.

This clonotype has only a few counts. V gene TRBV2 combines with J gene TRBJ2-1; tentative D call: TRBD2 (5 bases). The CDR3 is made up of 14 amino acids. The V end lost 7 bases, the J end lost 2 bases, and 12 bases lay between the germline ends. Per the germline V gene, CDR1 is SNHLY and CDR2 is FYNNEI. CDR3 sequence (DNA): TGTGCCAGCAATTTCGGGATCGCCTACAATGAGCAGTTCTTC. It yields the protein CASNFGIAYNEQFF.

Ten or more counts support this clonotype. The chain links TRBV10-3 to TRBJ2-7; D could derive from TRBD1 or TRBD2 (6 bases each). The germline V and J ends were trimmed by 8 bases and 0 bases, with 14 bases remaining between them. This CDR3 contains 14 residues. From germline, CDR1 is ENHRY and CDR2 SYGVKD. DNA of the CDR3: TGTGCCATCCGAGGGGGGTCCAGCTCCTACGAGCAGTACTTC. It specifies CAIRGGSSSYEQYF.

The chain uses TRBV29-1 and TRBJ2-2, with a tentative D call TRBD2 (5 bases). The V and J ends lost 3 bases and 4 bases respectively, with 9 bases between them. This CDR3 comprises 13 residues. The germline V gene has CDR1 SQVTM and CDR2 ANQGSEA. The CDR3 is CSVDRGFTGELFF. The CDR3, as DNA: TGCAGCGTTGACCGGGGATTCACCGGGGAGCTGTTTTTT.

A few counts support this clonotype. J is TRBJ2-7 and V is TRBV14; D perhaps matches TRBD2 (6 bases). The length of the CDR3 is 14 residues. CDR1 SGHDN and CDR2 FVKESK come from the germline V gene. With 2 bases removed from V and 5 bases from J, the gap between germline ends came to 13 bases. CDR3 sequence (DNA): TGTGCCAGCAGCCAAAAAGGGACTTTAAACGAGCAGTACTTC. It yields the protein CASSQKGTLNEQYF. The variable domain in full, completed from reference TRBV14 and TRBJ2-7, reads EAGVTQFPSHSVIEKGQTVTLRCDPISGHDNLYWYRRVMGKEIKFLLHFVKESKQDESGMPNNRFLAERTGGTYSTLKVQPAELEDSGVYFCASSQKGTLNEQYFGPGTRLTVT.

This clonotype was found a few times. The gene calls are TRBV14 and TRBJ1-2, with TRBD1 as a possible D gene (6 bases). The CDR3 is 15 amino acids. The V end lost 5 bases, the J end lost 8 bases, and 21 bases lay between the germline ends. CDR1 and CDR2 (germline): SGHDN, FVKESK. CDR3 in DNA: TGTGCCAGCAGCTCGGACAGCCTACTCGCGGGGGGCTACACCTTC. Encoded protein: CASSSDSLLAGGYTF. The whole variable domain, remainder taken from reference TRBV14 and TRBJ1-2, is EAGVTQFPSHSVIEKGQTVTLRCDPISGHDNLYWYRRVMGKEIKFLLHFVKESKQDESGMPNNRFLAERTGGTYSTLKVQPAELEDSGVYFCASSSDSLLAGGYTFGSGTRLTVV.

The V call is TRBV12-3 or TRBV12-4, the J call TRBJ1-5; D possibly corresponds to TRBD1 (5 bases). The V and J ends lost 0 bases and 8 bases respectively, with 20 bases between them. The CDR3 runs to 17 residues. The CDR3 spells CASSLALGETVGEPQHF. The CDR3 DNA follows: TGTGCCAGCAGTTTAGCGCTAGGGGAGACTGTGGGAGAGCCCCAGCATTTT.